What follows describes a single T cell receptor beta chain. As yet, its antigen is unknown. Researchers ran the assay at a deep level. The data were produced by immunoSEQ multiplex PCR, yet TCRdb's version contains in-frame clones alone and is incomplete. The sample has approximately 530,000 clones, 95% to 96% seen once; the top ten hold about 0.067%. The sample originates from a study of shared clonotypes between healthy human individuals. Study-level results: As a rule, naive subsets had a larger estimated richness than memory subsets. With few donors, the genetic and exposure-history diversity represented was limited. Blood was the sole source, and tissue repertoires probably differ.

After removal of 3 bases from V and 1 base from J, the junction contained 4 bases not matched to a gene. CDR1 SGHTA and CDR2 FQGTGA come from the germline V gene. The CDR3 is 15 amino acids. The TCR was taken from a woman aged 25 to 39 in good health. The sample comprised naive CD4+ T cells sorted from blood. Regarding subset: CD45RA+ positively selected. V is TRBV7-3 and J is TRBJ2-3, with TRBD2 matching over 7 bases. This CDR3 reads CASSLVAGRTDTQYF. CDR3 bases: TGTGCCAGCAGCTTGGTAGCGGGCCGCACAGATACGCAGTATTTT.